This T cell receptor (beta chain) came from a study of T cells in Graves' hyperthyroidism and ophthalmopathy. On the study more broadly: Peripheral blood was acquired at first diagnosis, ahead of any therapy whatsoever. Study results and limitations: A median around 6 months before onset, the model predicted ophthalmopathy.

Authors of the study amplified TCR beta CDR3 regions from RNA transcripts. HTBI primers were employed in a first-round RT-PCR of the TCR CDR3. TCRdb itself ran the multiplex PCR reads through MiXCR, one entry per CDR3 protein. Of over 400,000 distinct CDR3 sequences in the sample, less than 25% were seen once. Patients having uncontrolled infection, another autoimmune disease, pregnancy or lactation were not included. The V end lost 7 bases, the J end lost 2 bases, and 12 bases lay between the germline ends. Germline values: CDR1 MNHEY, CDR2 SVGEGT. This CDR3 spans 13 amino acids. In this sample, this clonotype turned up many times. Antigen: not known.

The sequence derives from a woman in her 70s with Graves' ophthalmopathy. The source material was blood. This chain connects TRBV6-2 or TRBV6-3 to TRBJ2-7; tentative D call: TRBD1 (5 bases). CDR3 in amino acids: CASTDSFTYEQYF. The CDR3 DNA reads as TGTGCCAGCACCGACAGTTTCACCTACGAGCAGTACTTC.